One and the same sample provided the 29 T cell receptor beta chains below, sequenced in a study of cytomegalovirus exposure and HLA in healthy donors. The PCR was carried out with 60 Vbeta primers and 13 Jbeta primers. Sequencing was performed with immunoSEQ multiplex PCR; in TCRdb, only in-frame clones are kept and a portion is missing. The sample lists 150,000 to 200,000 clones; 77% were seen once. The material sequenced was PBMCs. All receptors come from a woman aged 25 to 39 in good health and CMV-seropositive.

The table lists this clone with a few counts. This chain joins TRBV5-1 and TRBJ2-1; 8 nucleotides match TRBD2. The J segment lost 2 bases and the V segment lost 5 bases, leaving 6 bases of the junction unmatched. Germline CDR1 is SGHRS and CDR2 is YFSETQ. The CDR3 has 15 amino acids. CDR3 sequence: CASRPAGEAYNEQFF. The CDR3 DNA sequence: TGCGCCAGCAGACCAGCGGGAGAGGCCTACAATGAGCAGTTCTTC.

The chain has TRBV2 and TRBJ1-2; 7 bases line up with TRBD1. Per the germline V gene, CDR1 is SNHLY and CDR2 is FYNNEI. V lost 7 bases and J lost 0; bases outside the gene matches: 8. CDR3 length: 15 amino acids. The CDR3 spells CASTQGTAANYGYTF. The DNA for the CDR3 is TGTGCCAGCACCCAAGGGACAGCAGCTAACTATGGCTACACCTTC.

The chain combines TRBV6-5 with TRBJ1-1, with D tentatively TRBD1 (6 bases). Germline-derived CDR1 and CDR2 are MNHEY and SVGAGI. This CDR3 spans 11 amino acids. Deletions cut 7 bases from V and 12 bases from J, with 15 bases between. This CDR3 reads CASTQGKIPFF. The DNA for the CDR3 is TGTGCCAGCACTCAGGGGAAGATTCCTTTCTTT.

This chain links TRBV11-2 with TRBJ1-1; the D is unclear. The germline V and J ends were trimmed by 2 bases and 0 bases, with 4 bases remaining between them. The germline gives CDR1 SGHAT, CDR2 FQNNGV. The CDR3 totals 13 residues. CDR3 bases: TGTGCCAGCAGCTTAACTGTGAACACTGAAGCTTTCTTT. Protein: CASSLTVNTEAFF.

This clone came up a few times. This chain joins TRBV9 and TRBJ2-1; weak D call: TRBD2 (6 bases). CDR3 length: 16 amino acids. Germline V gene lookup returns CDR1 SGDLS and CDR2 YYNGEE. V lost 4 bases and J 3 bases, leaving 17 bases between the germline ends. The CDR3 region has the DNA TGTGCCAGCAGCCCTCTGAGAGGTAGCGGCTACAATGAGCAGTTCTTC. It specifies CASSPLRGSGYNEQFF.

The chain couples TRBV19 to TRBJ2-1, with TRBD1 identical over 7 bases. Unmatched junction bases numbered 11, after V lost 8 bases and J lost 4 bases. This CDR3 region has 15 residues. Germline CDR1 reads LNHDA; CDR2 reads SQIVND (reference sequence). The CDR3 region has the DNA TGTGCCAGTCACCAAGGGGGCTCAGCATACAATGAGCAGTTCTTC. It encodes CASHQGGSAYNEQFF. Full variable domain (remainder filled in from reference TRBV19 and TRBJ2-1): DGGITQSPKYLFRKEGQNVTLSCEQNLNHDAMYWYRQDPGQGLRLIYYSQIVNDFQKGDIAEGYSVSREKKESFPLTVTSAQKNPTAFYLCASHQGGSAYNEQFFGPGTRLTVL.

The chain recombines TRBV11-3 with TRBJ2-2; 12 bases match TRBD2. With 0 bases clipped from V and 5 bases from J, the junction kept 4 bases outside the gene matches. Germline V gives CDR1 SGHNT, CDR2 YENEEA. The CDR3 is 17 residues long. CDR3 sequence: CASSLETSGSETGELFF. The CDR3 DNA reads TGTGCCAGCAGCTTAGAGACTAGCGGGAGTGAGACCGGGGAGCTGTTTTTT.

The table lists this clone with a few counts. As DNA, the CDR3 is TGTGCCAGCAGGGGACAGGGAAACAATCAGCCCCAGCATTTT. This gives the protein CASRGQGNNQPQHF. The rearrangement uses TRBV2 and TRBJ1-5, with 9 nucleotides matching TRBD1. The CDR3 is 14 amino acids. Germline V gene data show CDR1 as SNHLY and CDR2 as FYNNEI. The junction had 3 bases not matched to a gene; V was cut back by 6 bases and J by 3 bases.

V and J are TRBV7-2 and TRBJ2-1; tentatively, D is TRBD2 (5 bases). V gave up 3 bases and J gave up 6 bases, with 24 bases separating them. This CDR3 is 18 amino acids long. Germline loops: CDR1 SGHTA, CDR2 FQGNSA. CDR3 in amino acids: CASSLAAGGGRVSNEQFF. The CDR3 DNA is TGTGCCAGCAGCTTGGCGGCTGGTGGTGGGAGAGTAAGCAATGAGCAGTTCTTC. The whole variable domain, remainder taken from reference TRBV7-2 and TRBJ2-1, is GAGVSQSPSNKVTEKGKDVELRCDPISGHTALYWYRQSLGQGLEFLIYFQGNSAPDKSGLPSDRFSAERTGGSVSTLTIQRTQQEDSAVYLCASSLAAGGGRVSNEQFFGPGTRLTVL.

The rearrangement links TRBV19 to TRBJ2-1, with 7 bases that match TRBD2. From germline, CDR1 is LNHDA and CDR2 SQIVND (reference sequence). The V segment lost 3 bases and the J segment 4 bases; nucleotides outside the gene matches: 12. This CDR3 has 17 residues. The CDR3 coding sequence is TGTGCCAGTAGTATTGGGGGGGATGTCGTTAGGTACAATGAGCAGTTCTTC. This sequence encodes CASSIGGDVVRYNEQFF.

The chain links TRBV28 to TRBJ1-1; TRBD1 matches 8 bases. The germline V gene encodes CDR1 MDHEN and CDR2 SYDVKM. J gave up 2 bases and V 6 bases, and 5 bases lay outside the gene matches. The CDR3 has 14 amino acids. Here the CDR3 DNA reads TGTGCCAGCAGGAAAACAGGGGGTAACACTGAAGCTTTCTTT. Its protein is CASRKTGGNTEAFF.

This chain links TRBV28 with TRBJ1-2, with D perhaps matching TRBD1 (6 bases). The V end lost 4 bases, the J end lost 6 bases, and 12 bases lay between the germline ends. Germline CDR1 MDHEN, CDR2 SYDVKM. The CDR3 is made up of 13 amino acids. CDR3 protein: CASSSYRVDGYTF. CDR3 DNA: TGTGCCAGCAGTTCGTACAGGGTTGATGGCTACACCTTC.

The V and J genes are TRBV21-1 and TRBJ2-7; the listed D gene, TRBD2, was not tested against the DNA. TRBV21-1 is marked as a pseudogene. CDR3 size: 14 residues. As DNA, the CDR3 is TGTGCCAGAACTAGCGGTGCGATTTCCTACGAGCAGTACTTC. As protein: CARTSGAISYEQYF.

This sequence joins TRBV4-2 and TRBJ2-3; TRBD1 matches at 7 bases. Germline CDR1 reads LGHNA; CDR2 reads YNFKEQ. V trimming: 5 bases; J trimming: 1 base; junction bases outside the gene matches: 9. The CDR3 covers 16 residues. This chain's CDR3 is CASSDRGTERTDTQYF. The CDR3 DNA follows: TGTGCCAGCAGCGATAGGGGGACAGAGCGCACAGATACGCAGTATTTT.

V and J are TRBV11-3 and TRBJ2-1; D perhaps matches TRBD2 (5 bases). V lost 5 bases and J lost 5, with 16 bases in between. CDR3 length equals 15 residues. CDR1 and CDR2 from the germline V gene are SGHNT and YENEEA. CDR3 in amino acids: CASSEGPLTHNEQFF. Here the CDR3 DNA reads TGTGCCAGCAGCGAGGGTCCCCTTACCCACAATGAGCAGTTCTTC.

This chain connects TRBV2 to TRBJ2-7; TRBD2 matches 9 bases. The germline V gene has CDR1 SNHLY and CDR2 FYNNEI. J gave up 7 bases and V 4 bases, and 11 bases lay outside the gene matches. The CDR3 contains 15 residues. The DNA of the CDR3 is TGTGCCAGCAGTGTTGTGGGACTAGCAACAGGGGAGCAGTACTTC. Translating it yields CASSVVGLATGEQYF.

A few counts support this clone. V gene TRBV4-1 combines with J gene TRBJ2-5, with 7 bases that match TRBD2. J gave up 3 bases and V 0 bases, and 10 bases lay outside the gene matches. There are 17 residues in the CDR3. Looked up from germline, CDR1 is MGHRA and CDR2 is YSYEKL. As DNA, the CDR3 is TGCGCCAGCAGCCAAGAATTTCGCGGCCTAGCGGAAGAGACCCAGTACTTC. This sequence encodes CASSQEFRGLAEETQYF.

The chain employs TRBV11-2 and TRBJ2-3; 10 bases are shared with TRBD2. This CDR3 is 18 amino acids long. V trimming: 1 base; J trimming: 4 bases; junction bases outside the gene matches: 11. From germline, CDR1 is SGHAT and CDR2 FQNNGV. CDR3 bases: TGTGCCAGCAGCTTAGTAGCCGTCCTAGCGGGAGTGGCAGATACGCAGTATTTT. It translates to CASSLVAVLAGVADTQYF.

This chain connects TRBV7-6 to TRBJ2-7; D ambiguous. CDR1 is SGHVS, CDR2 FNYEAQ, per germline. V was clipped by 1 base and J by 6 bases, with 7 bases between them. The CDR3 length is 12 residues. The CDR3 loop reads CASSLVAAEQYF. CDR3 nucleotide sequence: TGTGCCAGCAGCTTAGTGGCGGCCGAGCAGTACTTC.

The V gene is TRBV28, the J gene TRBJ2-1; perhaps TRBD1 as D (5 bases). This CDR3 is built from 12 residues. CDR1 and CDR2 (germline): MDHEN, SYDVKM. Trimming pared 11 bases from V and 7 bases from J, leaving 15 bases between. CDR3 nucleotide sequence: TGTGCCTCAGGGTCCCCGTGGAATGAGCAGTTCTTC. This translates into CASGSPWNEQFF.

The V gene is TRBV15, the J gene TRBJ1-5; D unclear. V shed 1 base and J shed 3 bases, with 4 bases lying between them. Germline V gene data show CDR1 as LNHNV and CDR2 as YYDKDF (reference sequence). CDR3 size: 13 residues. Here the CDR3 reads CATSRGVNQPQHF. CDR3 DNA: TGTGCCACCAGCAGAGGAGTCAATCAGCCCCAGCATTTT.

The CDR3 nucleotides read TGCAGTGCTAGGGCCACCTACGAGCAGTACTTC. Amino acid sequence: CSARATYEQYF. This chain joins TRBV20-1 and TRBJ2-7; D is unresolved. The germline V gene encodes CDR1 DFQATT and CDR2 SNEGSKA (reference sequence). The CDR3 runs to 11 residues. Trimming pared 3 bases from V and 2 bases from J, leaving 5 bases between.

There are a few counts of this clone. CDR3: CASSLGQRDTQYF. CDR3 DNA sequence: TGTGCCAGCAGCTTAGGTCAGCGAGATACGCAGTATTTT. This chain links TRBV7-2 with TRBJ2-3; no definite D call. Germline V gives CDR1 SGHTA, CDR2 FQGNSA. This CDR3 has 13 amino acids. V was pared by 1 base and J by 5 bases, with 7 bases between.

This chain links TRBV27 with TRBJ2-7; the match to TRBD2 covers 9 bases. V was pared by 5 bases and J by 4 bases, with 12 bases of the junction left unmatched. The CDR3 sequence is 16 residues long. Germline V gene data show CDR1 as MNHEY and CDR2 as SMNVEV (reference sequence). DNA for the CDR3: TGTGCCAGCAGTCCCCCCCCGGGACTAGCTATATACGAGCAGTACTTC. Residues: CASSPPPGLAIYEQYF.

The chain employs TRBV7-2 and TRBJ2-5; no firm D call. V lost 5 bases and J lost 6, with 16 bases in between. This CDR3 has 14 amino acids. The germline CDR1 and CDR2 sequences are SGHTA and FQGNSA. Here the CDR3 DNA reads TGTGCCAGCAGCCTAGAAGCGTCAACAAAGACCCAGTACTTC. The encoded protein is CASSLEASTKTQYF.

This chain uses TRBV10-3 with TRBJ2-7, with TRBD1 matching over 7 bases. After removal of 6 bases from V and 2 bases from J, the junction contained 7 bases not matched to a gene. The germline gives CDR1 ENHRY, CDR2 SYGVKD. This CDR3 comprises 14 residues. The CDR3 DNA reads TGTGCCATCAGACCTCCGGGACAGACCTACGAGCAGTACTTC. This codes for CAIRPPGQTYEQYF.

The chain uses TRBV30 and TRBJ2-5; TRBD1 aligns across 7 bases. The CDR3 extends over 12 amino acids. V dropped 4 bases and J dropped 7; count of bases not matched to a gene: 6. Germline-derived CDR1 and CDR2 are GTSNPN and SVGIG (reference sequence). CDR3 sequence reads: CAWTQGVGTQYF. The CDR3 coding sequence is TGTGCCTGGACCCAGGGGGTCGGGACCCAGTACTTC.

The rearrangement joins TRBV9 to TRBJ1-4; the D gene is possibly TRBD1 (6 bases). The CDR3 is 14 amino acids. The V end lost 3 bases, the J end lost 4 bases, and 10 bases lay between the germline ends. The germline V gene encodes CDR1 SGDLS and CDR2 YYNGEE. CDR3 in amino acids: CASSGTGRNEKLFF. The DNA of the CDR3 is TGTGCCAGCAGCGGAACAGGGCGTAATGAAAAACTGTTTTTT.

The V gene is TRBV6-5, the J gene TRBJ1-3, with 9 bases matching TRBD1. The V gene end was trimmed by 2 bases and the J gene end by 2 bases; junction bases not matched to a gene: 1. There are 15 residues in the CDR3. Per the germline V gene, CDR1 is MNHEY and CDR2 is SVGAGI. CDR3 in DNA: TGTGCCAGCAGTTACAGGGACAGGGCTGGAAACACCATATATTTT. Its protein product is CASSYRDRAGNTIYF.